This passage covers 28 T cell receptor beta chains from one sample sequenced in a study of blood T cell repertoires in COVID-19. Repertoires were generated with immunoSEQ multiplex PCR, while TCRdb's copy carries only in-frame clones and drops some. The sample has a few hundred thousand clones; about four fifths are singletons. Sequencing was done on a sample of peripheral blood. The receptors stem from a man in his thirties or forties who had recovered from COVID-19.

V is TRBV7-2 and J is TRBJ1-4, with a weak D call TRBD1 (5 bases). Germline lookup yields CDR1 SGHTA and CDR2 FQGNSA. The germline V and J ends were trimmed by 5 bases and 8 bases, with 21 bases remaining between them. CDR3 length: 16 residues. This chain's CDR3 is CASSTGLTVLTEKLFF. The CDR3 DNA reads as TGTGCCAGCAGCACGGGACTGACGGTGCTGACCGAAAAACTGTTTTTT.

This clone was counted only a few times. CDR3 in amino acids: CASRQAGLSTDTQYF. CDR3 bases: TGTGCCAGCAGACAAGCAGGGTTAAGCACAGATACGCAGTATTTT. The V call is TRBV6-5, the J call TRBJ2-3; weak D call: TRBD1 (5 bases). The CDR3 covers 15 residues. V shed 6 bases and J shed 0 bases, with 13 bases lying between them. Per the germline V gene, CDR1 is MNHEY and CDR2 is SVGAGI.

The rearrangement joins TRBV5-1 to TRBJ1-5; D is unclear. Germline lookup yields CDR1 SGHRS and CDR2 YFSETQ. Deletions cut 0 bases from V and 10 bases from J, with 11 bases between. CDR3 length equals 13 residues. The CDR3 DNA follows: TGCGCCAGCAGCTTGGAGCCCCTTAGTCCCCAGCATTTT. It encodes CASSLEPLSPQHF.

The chain has TRBV6-5 and TRBJ1-5; 8 bases fit TRBD1. The germline V gene has CDR1 MNHEY and CDR2 SVGAGI. After removal of 7 bases from V and 6 bases from J, the junction contained 11 bases not matched to a gene. The CDR3 spans 15 residues. CDR3 coding DNA: TGTGCCAGCATTCTCGGACAGGGCAGCGGTCAGCCCCAGCATTTT. Its protein product is CASILGQGSGQPQHF.

The chain has TRBV7-9 and TRBJ2-5; 9 bases match TRBD1. J lost 5 bases, V lost 4 bases, and 8 bases had no gene match. Germline V gene lookup returns CDR1 SEHNR and CDR2 FQNEAQ (reference sequence). The CDR3 consists of 15 residues. CDR3 residues: CASSSRDREQETQYF. The CDR3 DNA reads as TGTGCCAGCAGCTCGCGGGACAGGGAGCAGGAGACCCAGTACTTC.

The J gene is TRBJ2-7, the V gene TRBV6-5; D is ambiguous. V was cut by 5 bases and J by 3 bases, with 14 bases left in between. The CDR3 spans 14 residues. Germline V gives CDR1 MNHEY, CDR2 SVGAGI. The CDR3 DNA reads TGTGCCAGCAGTCTCAGGTCCCGAAGCTACGAGCAGTACGTC. This sequence encodes CASSLRSRSYEQYV.

This chain uses TRBV7-9 with TRBJ2-1, with 11 bases lining up with TRBD2. J was trimmed by 7 bases and V by 5 bases; bases with no gene match: 10. The CDR3 covers 16 residues. The germline gives CDR1 SEHNR, CDR2 FQNEAQ (reference sequence). The CDR3 bases are TGTGCCAGCAGCGTCGAGACTAGCGGGGAACATAATGAGCAGTTCTTC. Protein product: CASSVETSGEHNEQFF.

The chain carries TRBV29-1 and TRBJ2-3, with TRBD2 matching 11 bases. Germline V gives CDR1 SQVTM, CDR2 ANQGSEA. This CDR3 contains 16 residues. With 1 base clipped from V and 4 bases from J, the junction kept 7 bases outside the gene matches. CDR3 nucleotide sequence: TGCAGCGTTGAAGGCTTGGGACTAGCGGTGTCAGATACGCAGTATTTT. Protein sequence: CSVEGLGLAVSDTQYF.

The chain links TRBV11-3 to TRBJ2-3; 7 nucleotides align to TRBD1. V lost 1 base and J lost 7; bases outside the gene matches: 2. The germline V gene encodes CDR1 SGHNT and CDR2 YENEEA. This CDR3 is built from 13 residues. The CDR3 reads CASSLGTGNTQYF. The CDR3 DNA is TGTGCCAGCAGCTTAGGGACAGGCAATACGCAGTATTTT.

This clone was seen a handful of times. For the CDR3, the DNA is TGTGCCACCAGTGATCAGGGTTCCGGGGAGCTGTTTTTT. Translation: CATSDQGSGELFF. The chain couples TRBV24-1 to TRBJ2-2, with a possible D match to TRBD1 (5 bases). The germline V and J ends were trimmed by 3 bases and 6 bases, with 7 bases remaining between them. Germline-derived CDR1 and CDR2 are KGHDR and SFDVKD. The CDR3 extends over 13 amino acids.

The chain recombines TRBV19 with TRBJ2-7; perhaps TRBD2 as D (6 bases). CDR3 length: 13 amino acids. V shed 6 bases and J shed 7 bases, with 16 bases lying between them. In germline, CDR1 is LNHDA, CDR2 SQIVND (reference sequence). DNA for the CDR3: TGTGCCAGTAGCGAACAAGGACTACGGGAGCAGTACTTC. It codes for CASSEQGLREQYF.

V gene TRBV6-6 combines with J gene TRBJ2-3; weak D call: TRBD2 (7 bases). The germline V gene encodes CDR1 MNHNY and CDR2 SVGAGI (reference sequence). Between the trimmed V and J ends, which lost 5 bases and 1 base, there was a span of 19 bases. The CDR3 has 17 amino acids. The CDR3 protein is CASSLGGGPSGTDTQYF. In nucleotides, the CDR3 is TGTGCCAGCAGTCTAGGGGGGGGCCCCTCTGGCACAGATACGCAGTATTTT.

The gene calls are TRBV7-2 and TRBJ2-3, with 8 bases lining up with TRBD2. Germline V gene sequence: CDR1 SGHTA, CDR2 FQGNSA. This CDR3 spans 16 amino acids. The V segment lost 0 bases and the J segment 3 bases; nucleotides outside the gene matches: 5. CDR3 nucleotides: TGTGCCAGCAGCTTAGCGGCCGGGGGGGGGACAGATACGCAGTATTTT. Its protein product is CASSLAAGGGTDTQYF.

This chain links TRBV19 with TRBJ2-1; maybe TRBD2 (7 bases). The CDR3 has 18 residues. Trimming took 0 bases from V and 1 from J, leaving 16 bases between them. Germline CDR1 LNHDA, CDR2 SQIVND (reference sequence). The CDR3 loop reads CASSIDGGAQRSYNEQFF. The DNA for the CDR3 is TGTGCCAGTAGTATAGATGGGGGGGCGCAACGGTCCTACAATGAGCAGTTCTTC.

Written as DNA, the CDR3 is TGTGCCAGCAGCGCCGACAGGGGTGAGCAGTTCTTC. Translating gives CASSADRGEQFF. This rearrangement joins TRBV5-6 to TRBJ2-1; TRBD1 aligns across 8 bases. The CDR3 length is 12 residues. V shed 4 bases and J 9 bases; nucleotides not matched to a gene: 3. Germline V CDR1 and CDR2: SGHDT, YYEEEE. Full variable domain (missing parts from reference TRBV5-6 and TRBJ2-1): DAGVTQSPTHLIKTRGQQVTLRCSPKSGHDTVSWYQQALGQGPQFIFQYYEEEERQRGNFPDRFSGHQFPNYSSELNVNALLLGDSALYLCASSADRGEQFFGPGTRLTVL.

In this sample, this clone turned up many times. This chain links TRBV7-2 with TRBJ1-2; possible D gene TRBD1, 5 bases. This CDR3 spans 15 amino acids. Per germline, CDR1 SGHTA and CDR2 FQGNSA. Trimming pared 3 bases from V and 3 bases from J, leaving 14 bases between. The DNA of the CDR3 is TGTGCCAGCAGCTTGGCAGGGATAAGTGACTATGGCTACACCTTC. It translates to CASSLAGISDYGYTF. The full variable domain, its missing parts supplied by reference TRBV7-2 and TRBJ1-2, is GAGVSQSPSNKVTEKGKDVELRCDPISGHTALYWYRQSLGQGLEFLIYFQGNSAPDKSGLPSDRFSAERTGGSVSTLTIQRTQQEDSAVYLCASSLAGISDYGYTFGSGTRLTVV.

The gene calls are TRBV28 and TRBJ1-5; D is perhaps TRBD1 (5 bases). V lost 8 bases and J 3 bases, leaving 11 bases between the germline ends. From germline, CDR1 is MDHEN and CDR2 SYDVKM. This CDR3 comprises 13 residues. The CDR3 protein is CASAGRVNQPQHF. The CDR3 DNA reads as TGTGCCAGCGCAGGGAGGGTCAATCAGCCCCAGCATTTT.

This chain joins TRBV7-9 and TRBJ1-2, with D perhaps matching TRBD1 (5 bases). The V gene's germline CDR1 is SEHNR and CDR2 FQNEAQ (reference sequence). The V end was cut by 5 bases, the J end by 6 bases, with 13 bases between. CDR3 length: 13 amino acids. The DNA of the CDR3 is TGTGCCAGCAGCGAACAGGCCTCGAATGGCTACACCTTC. Translation gives CASSEQASNGYTF. Supplemented by reference TRBV7-9 and TRBJ1-2, the full variable domain reads DTGVSQNPRHKITKRGQNVTFRCDPISEHNRLYWYRQTLGQGPEFLTYFQNEAQLEKSRLLSDRFSAERPKGSFSTLEIQRTEQGDSAMYLCASSEQASNGYTFGSGTRLTVV.

This chain uses TRBV28 with TRBJ1-1, with D possibly being TRBD1 (6 bases). V lost 9 bases and J lost 3, with 11 bases in between. In germline, CDR1 is MDHEN, CDR2 SYDVKM. CDR3 length: 12 amino acids. CDR3 DNA sequence: TGTGCCAGTCAACAGGGATACACTGAAGCTTTCTTT. The encoded protein is CASQQGYTEAFF.

This chain links TRBV2 with TRBJ1-1; no definite D call. This CDR3 has 13 residues. V was shortened by 0 bases and J by 8 bases, with 10 bases between the two germline ends. From germline, CDR1 is SNHLY and CDR2 FYNNEI. This CDR3 is CASSEAPGVEAFF. In nucleotides, the CDR3 is TGTGCCAGCAGTGAAGCGCCGGGAGTGGAAGCTTTCTTT.

This sequence joins TRBV4-1 and TRBJ2-3; D remains ambiguous. The V gene's germline CDR1 is MGHRA and CDR2 YSYEKL. The CDR3 is 16 residues long. V was shortened by 3 bases and J by 3 bases, with 16 bases between the two germline ends. The DNA of the CDR3 is TGCGCCAGCAGCCACTCTCCCCCGGTTATGACAGATACGCAGTATTTT. Amino acid sequence: CASSHSPPVMTDTQYF.

The chain employs TRBV6-4 and TRBJ2-2, with TRBD2 matching over 12 bases. The V gene's germline CDR1 is MRHNA and CDR2 SNTAGT. CDR3 length: 18 amino acids. The V segment lost 3 bases and the J segment 1 base; nucleotides outside the gene matches: 6. CDR3 residues: CASSEQTSGGENTGELFF. The CDR3 nucleotides read TGTGCCAGCAGTGAGCAGACTAGCGGGGGCGAGAACACCGGGGAGCTGTTTTTT.

The chain employs TRBV15 and TRBJ2-2, with D perhaps TRBD2 (5 bases). Trimming removed 3 bases at V and 6 bases at J, with 14 bases between. The CDR3 length is 15 residues. Per the germline V gene, CDR1 is LNHNV and CDR2 is YYDKDF (reference sequence). CDR3 sequence: CATSSSTRGPGELFF. Written as DNA, the CDR3 is TGTGCCACCAGCAGTTCTACTAGAGGCCCCGGGGAGCTGTTTTTT.

This chain connects TRBV3-1 (or the pseudogene TRBV3-2) to TRBJ1-3; no firm D call. The CDR3 is 19 amino acids. V was trimmed by 0 bases and J by 4 bases, leaving 22 bases between them. CDR1 and CDR2 (germline): LGHDT, YNNKEL (reference sequence). CDR3 residues: CASSQDLSVGASEGNTIYF. The CDR3 nucleotides are TGTGCCAGCAGCCAAGATTTGTCGGTCGGAGCTTCGGAAGGAAACACCATATATTTT.

The gene calls are TRBV9 and TRBJ2-1; TRBD2 agrees at 11 bases. There are 15 residues in the CDR3. CDR1 is SGDLS, CDR2 YYNGEE, per germline. The V and J ends lost 1 base and 4 bases, in that order; junction bases with no gene match: 1. CDR3 region: CASSVRLAGYNEQFF. The CDR3 coding sequence is TGTGCCAGCAGCGTAAGACTAGCGGGGTACAATGAGCAGTTCTTC.

The V and J genes are TRBV4-1 and TRBJ2-1; D may be TRBD2 (6 bases). The germline V and J ends were trimmed by 0 bases and 5 bases, with 11 bases remaining between them. Germline CDR1 MGHRA, CDR2 YSYEKL. There are 15 residues in the CDR3. The DNA of the CDR3 is TGCGCCAGCAGCCAAGATCACGGGGGTCACAATGAGCAGTTCTTC. The encoded protein is CASSQDHGGHNEQFF.

This chain joins TRBV6-5 and TRBJ1-2, with D possibly matching TRBD1 (5 bases). Trimming stripped 6 bases from V and 8 bases from J, with 13 bases between. The length of the CDR3 is 12 residues. Per germline, CDR1 MNHEY and CDR2 SVGAGI. CDR3 region: CASRKSGGGYTF. The CDR3 region has the DNA TGTGCCAGCAGGAAGAGCGGGGGAGGCTACACCTTC.

This sequence joins TRBV23-1 and TRBJ2-3, with 8 positions matching TRBD2. TRBV23-1 is flagged as an ORF with uncertain function. V shed 6 bases and J 2 bases; nucleotides not matched to a gene: 7. The CDR3 is made up of 15 amino acids. CDR3 nucleotides: TGCGCCAGCAGCCCTACGGGGGGGGTCACAGATACGCAGTATTTT. The encoded protein is CASSPTGGVTDTQYF.